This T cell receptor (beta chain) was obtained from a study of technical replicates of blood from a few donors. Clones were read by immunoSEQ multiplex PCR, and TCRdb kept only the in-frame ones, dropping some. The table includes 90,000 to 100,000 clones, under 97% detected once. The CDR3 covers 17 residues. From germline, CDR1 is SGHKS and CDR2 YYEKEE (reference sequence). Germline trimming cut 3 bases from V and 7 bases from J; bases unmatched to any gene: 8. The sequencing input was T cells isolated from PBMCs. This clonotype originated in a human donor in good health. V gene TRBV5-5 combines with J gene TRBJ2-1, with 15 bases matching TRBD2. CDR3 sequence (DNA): TGTGCCAGCAGCTCCGGACTAGCGGGAGGGCCGGGTAATGAGCAGTTCTTC. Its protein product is CASSSGLAGGPGNEQFF.